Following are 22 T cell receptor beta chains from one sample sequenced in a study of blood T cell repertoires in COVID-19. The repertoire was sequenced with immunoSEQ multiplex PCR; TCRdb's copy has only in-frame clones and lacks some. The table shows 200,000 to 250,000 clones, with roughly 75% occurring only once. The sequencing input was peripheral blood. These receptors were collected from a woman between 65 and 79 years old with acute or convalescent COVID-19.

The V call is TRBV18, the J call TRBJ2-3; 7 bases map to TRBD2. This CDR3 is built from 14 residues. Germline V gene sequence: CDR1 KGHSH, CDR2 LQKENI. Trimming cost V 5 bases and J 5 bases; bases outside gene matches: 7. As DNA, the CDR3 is TGTGCCAGCTCAATGAGCGGGGAAAGAGATACGCAGTATTTT. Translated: CASSMSGERDTQYF.

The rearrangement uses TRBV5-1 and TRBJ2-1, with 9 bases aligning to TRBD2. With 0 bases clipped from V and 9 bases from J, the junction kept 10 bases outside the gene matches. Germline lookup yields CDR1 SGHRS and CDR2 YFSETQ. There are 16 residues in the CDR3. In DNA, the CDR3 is TGCGCCAGCAGCTTGGAAGGAGCGGGGGGCTCTAGTGAGCAGTTCTTC. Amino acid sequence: CASSLEGAGGSSEQFF.

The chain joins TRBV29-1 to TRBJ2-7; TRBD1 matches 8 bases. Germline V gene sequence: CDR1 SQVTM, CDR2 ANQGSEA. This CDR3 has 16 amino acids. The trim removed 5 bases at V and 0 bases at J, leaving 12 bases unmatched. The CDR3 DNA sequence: TGCAGCGTTCGGCTTGTTCGACAGGGGAGCTCCTACGAGCAGTACTTC. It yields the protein CSVRLVRQGSSYEQYF.

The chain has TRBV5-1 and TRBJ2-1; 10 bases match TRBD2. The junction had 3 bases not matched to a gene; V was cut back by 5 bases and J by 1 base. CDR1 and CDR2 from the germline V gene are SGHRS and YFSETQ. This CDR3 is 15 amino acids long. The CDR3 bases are TGCGCCAGCAGAGCTAGCGGGGGATCCTACAATGAGCAGTTCTTC. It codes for CASRASGGSYNEQFF.

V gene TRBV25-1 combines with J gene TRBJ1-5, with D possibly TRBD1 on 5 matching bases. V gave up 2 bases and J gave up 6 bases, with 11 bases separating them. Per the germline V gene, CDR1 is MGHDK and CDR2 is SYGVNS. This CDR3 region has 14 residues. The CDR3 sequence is CASSERGVSQPQHF. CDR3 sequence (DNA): TGTGCCAGCAGTGAACGGGGGGTTAGTCAGCCCCAGCATTTT.

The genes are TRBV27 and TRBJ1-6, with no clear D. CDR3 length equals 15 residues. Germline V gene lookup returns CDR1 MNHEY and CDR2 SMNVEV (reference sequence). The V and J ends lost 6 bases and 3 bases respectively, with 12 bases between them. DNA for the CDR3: TGTGCCAGCAGCCAAATCCGGGACTATAATTCACCCCTCCACTTT. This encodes CASSQIRDYNSPLHF.

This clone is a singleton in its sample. The CDR3 DNA is TGTGCCAGCAGCTATACGACCGGGATCTCCTACGAGCAGTACTTC. Protein sequence: CASSYTTGISYEQYF. The chain has TRBV7-2 and TRBJ2-7; possibly TRBD2 for D (5 bases). Trimming pared 4 bases from V and 0 bases from J, leaving 13 bases between. The CDR3 runs 15 residues. Per the germline V gene, CDR1 is SGHTA and CDR2 is FQGNSA.

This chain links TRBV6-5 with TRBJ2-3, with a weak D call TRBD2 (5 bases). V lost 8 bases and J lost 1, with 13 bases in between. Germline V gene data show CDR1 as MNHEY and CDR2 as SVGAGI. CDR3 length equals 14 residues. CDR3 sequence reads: CASREDSGTDTQYF. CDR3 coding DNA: TGTGCCAGCCGAGAGGACTCAGGCACAGATACGCAGTATTTT.

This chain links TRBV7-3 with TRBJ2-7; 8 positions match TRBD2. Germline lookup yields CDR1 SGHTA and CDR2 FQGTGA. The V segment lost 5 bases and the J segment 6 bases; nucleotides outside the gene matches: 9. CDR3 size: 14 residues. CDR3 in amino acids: CASSPGGERSEQYF. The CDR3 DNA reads TGTGCCAGCAGCCCGGGAGGGGAGAGATCCGAGCAGTACTTC.

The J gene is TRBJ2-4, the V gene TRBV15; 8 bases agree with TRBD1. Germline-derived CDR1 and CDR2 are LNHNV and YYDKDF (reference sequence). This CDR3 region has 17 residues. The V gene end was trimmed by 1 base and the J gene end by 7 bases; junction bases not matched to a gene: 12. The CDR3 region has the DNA TGTGCCACCAGCAGAGCTCCAGGACAGGGTGATAGGAACATTCAGTACTTC. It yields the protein CATSRAPGQGDRNIQYF.

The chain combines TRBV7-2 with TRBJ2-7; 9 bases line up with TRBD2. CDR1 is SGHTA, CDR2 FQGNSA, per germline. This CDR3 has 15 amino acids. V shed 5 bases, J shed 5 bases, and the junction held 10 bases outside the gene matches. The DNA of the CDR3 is TGTGCCAGCAGCCGGAGGGGCGGGGGGGCTGACGAGCAGTACTTC. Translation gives CASSRRGGGADEQYF.

CDR3 amino acids: CASSLGGVNTEAFF. CDR3 in DNA: TGTGCCAGCAGTTTAGGAGGGGTGAACACTGAAGCTTTCTTT. The chain carries TRBV28 and TRBJ1-1; a weak D match, TRBD1 (5 bases). CDR1 MDHEN and CDR2 SYDVKM come from the germline V gene. The CDR3 is 14 residues long. V was trimmed by 2 bases and J by 0 bases, leaving 7 bases between them. The full variable domain, rest sourced from reference TRBV28 and TRBJ1-1, is DVKVTQSSRYLVKRTGEKVFLECVQDMDHENMFWYRQDPGLGLRLIYFSYDVKMKEKGDIPEGYSVSREKKERFSLILESASTNQTSMYLCASSLGGVNTEAFFGQGTRLTVV.

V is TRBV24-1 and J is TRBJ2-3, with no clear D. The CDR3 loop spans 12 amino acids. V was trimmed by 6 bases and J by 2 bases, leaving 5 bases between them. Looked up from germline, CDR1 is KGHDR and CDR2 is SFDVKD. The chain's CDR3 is CATSQYTDTQYF. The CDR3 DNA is TGTGCCACCAGTCAGTACACAGATACGCAGTATTTT.

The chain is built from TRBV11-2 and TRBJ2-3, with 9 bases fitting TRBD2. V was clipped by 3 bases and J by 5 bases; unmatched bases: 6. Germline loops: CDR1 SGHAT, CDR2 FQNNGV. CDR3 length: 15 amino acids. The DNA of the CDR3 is TGTGCCAGCAGCTTGAACTCGCGGGGGGGAGATACGCAGTATTTT. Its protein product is CASSLNSRGGDTQYF.

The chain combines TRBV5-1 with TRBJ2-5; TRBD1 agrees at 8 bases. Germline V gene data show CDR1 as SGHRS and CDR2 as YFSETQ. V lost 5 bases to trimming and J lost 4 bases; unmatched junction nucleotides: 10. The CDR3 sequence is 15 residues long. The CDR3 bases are TGCGCCAGCAGAGATCAGGGGGCAGAGACAGAGACCCAGTACTTC. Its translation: CASRDQGAETETQYF.

The CDR3 bases are TGTGCCAGCAGACCCAAGACAGGGGGCAGTCAGCCCCAGCATTTT. Amino acid sequence: CASRPKTGGSQPQHF. V usage is TRBV6-5 and J usage is TRBJ1-5, with 10 positions matching TRBD1. This CDR3 has 15 residues. Trimming took 6 bases from V and 6 from J; bases not matched to a gene: 8. Per germline, CDR1 MNHEY and CDR2 SVGAGI.

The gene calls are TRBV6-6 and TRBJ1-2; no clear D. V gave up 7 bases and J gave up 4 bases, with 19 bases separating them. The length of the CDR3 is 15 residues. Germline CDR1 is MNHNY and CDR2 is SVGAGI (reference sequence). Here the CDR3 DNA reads TGTGCCAGCAAGGACCCCACCGCGGGCCTCTATGGCTACACCTTC. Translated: CASKDPTAGLYGYTF.

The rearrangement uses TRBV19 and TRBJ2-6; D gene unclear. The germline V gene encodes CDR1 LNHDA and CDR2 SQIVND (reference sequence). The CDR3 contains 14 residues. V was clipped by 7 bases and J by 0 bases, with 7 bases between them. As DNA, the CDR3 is TGTGCCAGTATGAGGATCTCTGGGGCCAACGTCCTGACTTTC. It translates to CASMRISGANVLTF. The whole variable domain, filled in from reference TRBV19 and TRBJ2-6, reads DGGITQSPKYLFRKEGQNVTLSCEQNLNHDAMYWYRQDPGQGLRLIYYSQIVNDFQKGDIAEGYSVSREKKESFPLTVTSAQKNPTAFYLCASMRISGANVLTFGAGSRLTVL.

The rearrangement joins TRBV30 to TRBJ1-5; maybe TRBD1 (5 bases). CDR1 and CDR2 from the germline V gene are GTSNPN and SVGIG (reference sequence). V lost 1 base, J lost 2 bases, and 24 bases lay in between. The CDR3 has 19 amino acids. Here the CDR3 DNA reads TGTGCCTGGAGTGCCTCGAGCGGGACCCCGGTTGATGGCAATCAGCCCCAGCATTTT. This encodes CAWSASSGTPVDGNQPQHF.

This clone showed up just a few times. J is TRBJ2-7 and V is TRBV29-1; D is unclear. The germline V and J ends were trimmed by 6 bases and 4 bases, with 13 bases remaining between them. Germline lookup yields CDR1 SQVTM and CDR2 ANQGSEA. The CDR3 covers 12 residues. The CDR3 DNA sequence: TGCAGCGTAGAAACCGAGGTGTACGAGCAGTACTTC. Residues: CSVETEVYEQYF.

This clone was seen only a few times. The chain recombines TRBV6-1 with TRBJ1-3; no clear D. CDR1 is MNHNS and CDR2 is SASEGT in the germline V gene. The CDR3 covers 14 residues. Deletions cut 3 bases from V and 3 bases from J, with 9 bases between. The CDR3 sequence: CASSEGSYGNTIYF. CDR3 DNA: TGTGCCAGCAGTGAGGGCAGTTATGGAAACACCATATATTTT.

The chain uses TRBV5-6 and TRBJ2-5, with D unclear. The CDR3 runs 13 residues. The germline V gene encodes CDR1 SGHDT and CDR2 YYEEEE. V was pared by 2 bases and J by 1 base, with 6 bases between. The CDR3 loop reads CASSFPVQETQYF. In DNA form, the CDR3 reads TGTGCCAGCAGCTTCCCGGTCCAAGAGACCCAGTACTTC.